This TCR beta chain was sequenced during a study of cytomegalovirus exposure and HLA in healthy donors. Study background: The study placed about 86% of its roughly 400 genotyped donors in the Caucasian-associated ancestry cluster.

CDR1 is LNHDA and CDR2 is SQIVND in the germline V gene (reference sequence). The CDR3 runs 18 residues. Trimming took 5 bases from V and 2 from J, leaving 22 bases between them. About this clone itself: Its antigen is currently unknown.

Study observations and caveats: CMV serostatus was the only immune exposure information that was available. Researchers counted roughly 160 TCR beta chains as cytomegalovirus-associated. Later on, a genetic analysis was performed. It linked a missense variant in DCLRE1C with V- and J-gene trimming of TCR beta.

PCR employed 60 Vbeta and 13 Jbeta primers. Profiled with immunoSEQ multiplex PCR; TCRdb holds only in-frame clones, not every one. Of around 130,000 clones in the sample, roughly 82% were seen once. The chain has TRBV19 and TRBJ1-5; D unresolved. The receptor comes from a woman aged 40 to 55 in good health and CMV-seropositive. Sequencing was done on a sample of PBMCs. CDR3 residues: CASSAIGVLLGGNQPQHF. The DNA for the CDR3 is TGTGCCAGTAGTGCCATTGGCGTCCTTCTAGGAGGCAATCAGCCCCAGCATTTT.